This T cell receptor beta chain was sequenced during a study of cytomegalovirus exposure and HLA in healthy donors. Study observations and caveats: Cytomegalovirus association was listed for 164 TCR beta chains.

Germline CDR1 and CDR2: SGHDT and YYEEEE. J lost 3 bases, V lost 3 bases, and 10 bases had no gene match. This CDR3 region has 16 residues. The assay was immunoSEQ multiplex PCR, and TCRdb's table has in-frame clones only and misses some. The sample records 90,000 to 110,000 clones, 70% to 90% being singletons. The donors were in the approximately 110-subject validation cohort; that cohort was separate from the approximately 700-subject first cohort. Concerning this clone: As yet, its antigen is unknown.

This receptor was taken from a woman younger than 35 in good health and CMV-seropositive. Sequenced: PBMCs. This sequence joins TRBV5-6 and TRBJ2-3, with 7 bases that match TRBD1. The CDR3 DNA reads TGTGCCAGCAGCTCGCCCTGGGACAGCCAAACAGATACGCAGTATTTT. It translates to CASSSPWDSQTDTQYF. The full variable domain, in which reference TRBV5-6 and TRBJ2-3 provide the parts outside the CDR3, is DAGVTQSPTHLIKTRGQQVTLRCSPKSGHDTVSWYQQALGQGPQFIFQYYEEEERQRGNFPDRFSGHQFPNYSSELNVNALLLGDSALYLCASSSPWDSQTDTQYFGPGTRLTVL.